This T cell receptor beta chain was found in a study of T cell repertoires in cytomegalovirus infection. Study information: Signatures in public TCR beta sequences pointed to both CMV infection and matching HLA type. Whole-study findings and limits: Dominating the ex vivo response were HLA-C-restricted CMV-specific TCR beta clonotypes. Totalled public TCR beta family frequency picked out people who carried CMV plus the relevant HLA.

V gave up 5 bases and J gave up 8 bases, with 12 bases separating them. Per the germline V gene, CDR1 is SEHNR and CDR2 is FQNEAQ (reference sequence). The CDR3 has 12 residues. Note on this clonotype: Its antigen is undetermined.

TCRdb called the reads again in MiXCR, with one record for every CDR3 protein. The data show under 500,000 distinct CDR3 sequences, more than 40% seen once. The V and J genes are TRBV7-9 and TRBJ1-2; no definite D call. Sequencing used cultured PBMCs, obtained from culture after CMV antigen stimulation. The TCR was taken from a human donor in good health (CMV status not recorded). Some clones in this sample may be carry-over from other donors' samples. CDR3 region: CASSITGTGYTF. CDR3 coding DNA: TGTGCCAGCAGCATCACGGGTACCGGCTACACCTTC.